This T cell receptor beta chain emerged from a study of blood T cell repertoires in COVID-19. Study in general: Samples came from the United States, Italy and Spain, spanning acute and convalescent COVID-19. PBMCs, B-cell-depleted T cells, or T cells were the source of the cDNA or gDNA that made up the material.

CDR1 WNHNN and CDR2 SYGVQD come from the germline V gene (reference sequence). The V and J ends lost 6 bases and 7 bases respectively, with 13 bases between them. The CDR3 length is 13 residues. Original processing methods: Scientists estimated how many nucleated cells there were by amplifying reference gene primers. The assay was immunoSEQ multiplex PCR, and TCRdb's table has in-frame clones only and misses some. V and J calls and clone size come straight from that table; D and trimming were deduced from the DNA. The table lists roughly 91,000 clones, about four fifths of them singletons, with 1.2% in the top ten.

The chain joins TRBV10-1 to TRBJ2-1; a possible D gene is TRBD2 (6 bases). This sequence was found in a woman aged 80 or older with acute or convalescent COVID-19. The specimen was peripheral blood. The CDR3 region is CASSYFGGNEQFF. CDR3 bases: TGCGCCAGCAGCTATTTCGGGGGAAATGAGCAGTTCTTC.